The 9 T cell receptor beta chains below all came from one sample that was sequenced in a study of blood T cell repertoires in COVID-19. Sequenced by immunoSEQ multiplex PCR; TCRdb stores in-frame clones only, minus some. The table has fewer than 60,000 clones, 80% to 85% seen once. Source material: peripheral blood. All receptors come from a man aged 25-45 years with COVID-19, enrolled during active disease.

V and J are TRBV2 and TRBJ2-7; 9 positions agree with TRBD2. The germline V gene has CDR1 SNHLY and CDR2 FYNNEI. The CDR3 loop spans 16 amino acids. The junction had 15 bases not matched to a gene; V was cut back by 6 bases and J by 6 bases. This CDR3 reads CASRRLSSGNVGEQYF. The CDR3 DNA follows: TGTGCCAGCAGAAGACTTTCTAGCGGGAATGTCGGCGAGCAGTACTTC.

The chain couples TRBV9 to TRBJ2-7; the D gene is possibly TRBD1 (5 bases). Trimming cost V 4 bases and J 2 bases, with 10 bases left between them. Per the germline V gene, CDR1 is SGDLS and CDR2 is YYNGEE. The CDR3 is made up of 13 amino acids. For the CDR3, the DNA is TGTGCCAGCAGCAAAGGGGCTGCCTACGAGCAGTACTTC. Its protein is CASSKGAAYEQYF.

CDR3 nucleotides: TGTGCCAGCAGTTTTCGACAGCACAATGAGCAGTTCTTC. Translation gives CASSFRQHNEQFF. This chain uses TRBV28 with TRBJ2-1; D perhaps matches TRBD1 (5 bases). Trimming stripped 3 bases from V and 5 bases from J, with 8 bases between. Germline V CDR1 and CDR2: MDHEN, SYDVKM. CDR3 length equals 13 residues.

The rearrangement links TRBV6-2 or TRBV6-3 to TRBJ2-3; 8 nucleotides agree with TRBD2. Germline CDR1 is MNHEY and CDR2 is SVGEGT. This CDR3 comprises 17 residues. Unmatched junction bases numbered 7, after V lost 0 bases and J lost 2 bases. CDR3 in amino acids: CASSYSISGGVTDTQYF. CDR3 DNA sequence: TGTGCCAGCAGTTACTCCATTTCGGGAGGGGTCACAGATACGCAGTATTTT.

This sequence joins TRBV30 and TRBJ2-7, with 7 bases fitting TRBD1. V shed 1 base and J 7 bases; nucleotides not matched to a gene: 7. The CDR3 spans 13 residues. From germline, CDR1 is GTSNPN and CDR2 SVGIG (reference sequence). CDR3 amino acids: CAWSAYRGWEQYF. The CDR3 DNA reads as TGTGCCTGGAGTGCCTACAGGGGTTGGGAGCAGTACTTC.

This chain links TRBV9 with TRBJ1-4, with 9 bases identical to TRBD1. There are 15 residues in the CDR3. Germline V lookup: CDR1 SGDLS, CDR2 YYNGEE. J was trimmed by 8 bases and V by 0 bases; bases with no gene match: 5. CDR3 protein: CASSVAGTGKEKLFF. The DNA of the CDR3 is TGTGCCAGCAGCGTAGCTGGGACAGGGAAAGAAAAACTGTTTTTT.

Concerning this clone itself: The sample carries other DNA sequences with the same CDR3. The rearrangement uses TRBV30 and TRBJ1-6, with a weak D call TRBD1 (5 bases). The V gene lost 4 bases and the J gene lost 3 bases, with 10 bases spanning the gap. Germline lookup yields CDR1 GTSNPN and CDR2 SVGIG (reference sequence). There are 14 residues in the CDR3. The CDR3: CAWNPGGYNSPLHF. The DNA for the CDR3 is TGTGCCTGGAACCCCGGGGGCTATAATTCACCCCTCCACTTT.

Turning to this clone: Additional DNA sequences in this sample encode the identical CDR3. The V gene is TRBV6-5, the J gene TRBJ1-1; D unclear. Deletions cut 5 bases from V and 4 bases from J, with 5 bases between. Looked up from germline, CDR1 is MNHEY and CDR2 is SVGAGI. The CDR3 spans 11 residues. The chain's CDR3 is CASSPGTEAFF. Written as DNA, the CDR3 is TGTGCCAGCAGTCCGGGCACTGAAGCTTTCTTT.

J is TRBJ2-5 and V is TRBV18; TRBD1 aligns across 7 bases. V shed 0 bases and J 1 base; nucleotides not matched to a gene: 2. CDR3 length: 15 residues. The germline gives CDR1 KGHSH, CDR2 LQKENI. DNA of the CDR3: TGTGCCAGCTCACCACCCGGGACAGCCCAAGAGACCCAGTACTTC. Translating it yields CASSPPGTAQETQYF. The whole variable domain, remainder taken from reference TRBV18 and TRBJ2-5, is NAGVMQNPRHLVRRRGQEARLRCSPMKGHSHVYWYRQLPEEGLKFMVYLQKENIIDESGMPKERFSAEFPKEGPSILRIQQVVRGDSAAYFCASSPPGTAQETQYFGPGTRLLVL.